These 10 T cell receptor beta chains were sequenced from one sample in a study of blood T cell repertoires in COVID-19. Method: immunoSEQ multiplex PCR; TCRdb's copy keeps in-frame clones and lacks some. The table shows about 140,000 clones, with around 87% occurring only once. The sample was peripheral blood. Every receptor here comes from a human donor in a cohort sampled during active COVID-19.

V usage is TRBV30 and J usage is TRBJ2-1, with D possibly TRBD1 on 5 matching bases. This CDR3 has 11 residues. Between the trimmed V and J ends, which lost 2 bases and 10 bases, there was a span of 9 bases. Looked up from germline, CDR1 is GTSNPN and CDR2 is SVGIG (reference sequence). DNA of the CDR3: TGTGCCTGGAGTCCTAGGACAGAGCAGTTCTTC. This sequence encodes CAWSPRTEQFF. The full variable domain, completed using reference TRBV30 and TRBJ2-1, is SQTIHQWPATLVQPVGSPLSLECTVEGTSNPNLYWYRQAAGRGLQLLFYSVGIGQISSEVPQNLSASRPQDRQFILSSKKLLLSDSGFYLCAWSPRTEQFFGPGTRLTVL.

The chain employs TRBV2 and TRBJ1-1; weak D call: TRBD1 (6 bases). Germline assignment: CDR1 SNHLY and CDR2 FYNNEI. The V gene lost 6 bases and the J gene lost 0 bases, with 17 bases spanning the gap. The CDR3 length is 16 residues. The CDR3 coding sequence is TGTGCCAGCAGCTTTACAGGGATCAGAATGAACACTGAAGCTTTCTTT. Its protein is CASSFTGIRMNTEAFF.

The chain carries TRBV7-3 and TRBJ2-6, with D perhaps TRBD1 (5 bases). V was pared by 8 bases and J by 1 base, with 12 bases between. CDR3 length equals 15 residues. CDR1 and CDR2 from the germline V gene are SGHTA and FQGTGA. The CDR3 loop is CASRQTVSGANVLTF. The CDR3 region has the DNA TGTGCCAGCCGTCAGACAGTGTCTGGGGCCAACGTCCTGACTTTC.

The rearrangement uses TRBV15 and TRBJ1-1; tentative D call: TRBD1 (5 bases). The CDR3 is made up of 13 amino acids. In germline, CDR1 is LNHNV, CDR2 YYDKDF (reference sequence). V dropped 6 bases and J dropped 6 bases, with 14 bases sitting between them. The DNA of the CDR3 is TGTGCCACCAGTTTAACCAAGGGGTCTGAAGCTTTCTTT. Translating it yields CATSLTKGSEAFF.

The chain combines TRBV6-4 with TRBJ2-7; 10 bases map to TRBD1. Trimming at V came to 10 bases and at J to 3 bases, leaving 6 bases not matched to a gene. Germline CDR1 and CDR2: MRHNA and SNTAGT. The CDR3 consists of 13 residues. DNA for the CDR3: TGTGCCAAACCTAGGACAGGGGGCTACGAGCAGTACTTC. Residues: CAKPRTGGYEQYF.

The gene calls are TRBV5-6 and TRBJ2-1, with 7 bases aligning to TRBD2. Germline loops: CDR1 SGHDT, CDR2 YYEEEE. There are 14 residues in the CDR3. Trimming removed 4 bases from V and 5 bases from J; junction bases left unmatched: 6. CDR3 sequence reads: CASSLAAGDNEQFF. The CDR3 region has the DNA TGTGCCAGCAGCCTCGCGGCGGGAGACAATGAGCAGTTCTTC.

Only one count was recorded for this clone. The chain has TRBV7-3 and TRBJ2-4; D is uncertain. V was trimmed by 6 bases and J by 1 base, leaving 7 bases between them. Germline assignment: CDR1 SGHTA and CDR2 FQGTGA. This CDR3 spans 13 amino acids. Here the CDR3 reads CASRGDAKNIQYF. The DNA of the CDR3 is TGTGCCAGCAGGGGCGATGCCAAAAACATTCAGTACTTC. Variable domain in full (rest from reference TRBV7-3 and TRBJ2-4): GAGVSQTPSNKVTEKGKYVELRCDPISGHTALYWYRQSLGQGPEFLIYFQGTGAADDSGLPNDRFFAVRPEGSVSTLKIQRTERGDSAVYLCASRGDAKNIQYFGAGTRLSVL.

This clone was recorded only once. The chain couples TRBV5-1 to TRBJ2-7; 14 nucleotides match TRBD2. Germline V lookup: CDR1 SGHRS, CDR2 YFSETQ. The V and J ends lost 3 bases and 1 base, in that order; junction bases with no gene match: 6. This CDR3 spans 17 amino acids. CDR3 nucleotide sequence: TGCGCCAGCAGCTCCGGGACTAGCGGGAGTAGATCCTACGAGCAGTACTTC. This encodes CASSSGTSGSRSYEQYF.

The chain carries TRBV6-6 and TRBJ1-2; TRBD1 matches at 9 bases. CDR3 length equals 15 residues. Losses at the gene ends were 5 bases for V and 1 base for J; bases not matched to a gene: 5. Germline V CDR1 and CDR2: MNHNY, SVGAGI (reference sequence). DNA of the CDR3: TGTGCCAGCAGTACCGGACAGGGGCTTAACTATGGCTACACCTTC. It is translated as CASSTGQGLNYGYTF.

The rearrangement joins TRBV5-1 to TRBJ2-7, with 8 bases fitting TRBD2. The CDR3 has 14 amino acids. Germline trimming cut 7 bases from V and 5 bases from J; bases unmatched to any gene: 11. Germline-derived CDR1 and CDR2 are SGHRS and YFSETQ. CDR3 loop: CASFRGAAGDEQYF. Written as DNA, the CDR3 is TGCGCCAGCTTCAGAGGAGCAGCGGGAGACGAGCAGTACTTC.